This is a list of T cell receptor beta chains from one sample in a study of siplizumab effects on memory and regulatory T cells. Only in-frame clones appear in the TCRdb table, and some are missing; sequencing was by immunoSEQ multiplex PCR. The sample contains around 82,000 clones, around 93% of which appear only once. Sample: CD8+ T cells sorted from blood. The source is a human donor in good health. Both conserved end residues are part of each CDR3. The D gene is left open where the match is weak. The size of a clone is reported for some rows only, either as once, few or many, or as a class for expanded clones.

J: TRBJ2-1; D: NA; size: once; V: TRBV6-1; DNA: TGTGCCAGCAGTGAGGATGGACAGAACAATGAGCAGTTCTTC; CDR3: CASSEDGQNNEQFF
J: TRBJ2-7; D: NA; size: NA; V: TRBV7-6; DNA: TGTGCCAGCAGCTTGTTTACGGGGGTCTCCTACGAGCAGTACTTC; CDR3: CASSLFTGVSYEQYF
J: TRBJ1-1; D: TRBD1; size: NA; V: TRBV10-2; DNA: TGCGCCACAGGGGGAGGCACTGAAGCTTTCTTT; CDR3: CATGGGTEAFF
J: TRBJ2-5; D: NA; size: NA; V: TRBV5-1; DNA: TGCGCCAGCAGCTTGGAAGAGACCCAGTACTTC; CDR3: CASSLEETQYF
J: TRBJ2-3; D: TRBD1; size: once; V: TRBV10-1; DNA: TGCGCCGGGATTCGGGACAGGGGCACAGATACGCAGTATTTT; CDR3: CAGIRDRGTDTQYF
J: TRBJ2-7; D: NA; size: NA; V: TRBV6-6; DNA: TGTGCCAGCAGTTACGGCGGCCAGGGGATCTACGAGCAGTACTTC; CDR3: CASSYGGQGIYEQYF
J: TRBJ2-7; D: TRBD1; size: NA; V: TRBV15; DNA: TGTGCCACCAGCCCCGGGACAGGGTCCTACGAGCAGTACTTC; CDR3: CATSPGTGSYEQYF
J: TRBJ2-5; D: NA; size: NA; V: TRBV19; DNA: TGTGCCAGTAGTATAGGGGCCACTCAAGAGACCCAGTACTTC; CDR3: CASSIGATQETQYF
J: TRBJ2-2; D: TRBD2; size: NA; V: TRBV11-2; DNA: TGTGCCAGCAGCCCGGGGGGCGGGGAGCTGTTTTTT; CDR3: CASSPGGGELFF
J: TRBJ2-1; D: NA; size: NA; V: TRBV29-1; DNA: TGCAGCGTCGCCAGAGGGGATGAGCAGTTCTTC; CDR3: CSVARGDEQFF
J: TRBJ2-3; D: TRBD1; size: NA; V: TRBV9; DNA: TGTGCCAGCAGCCCCTCAGGGGGAGATACGCAGTATTTT; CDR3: CASSPSGGDTQYF
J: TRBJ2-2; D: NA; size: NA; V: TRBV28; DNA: TGTGCCAGCACCCCCGGATTTGAGGAGGTCTGGGAGCTGTTTTTT; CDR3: CASTPGFEEVWELFF
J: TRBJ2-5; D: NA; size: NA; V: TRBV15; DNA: TGTGCCACCAGCGAGCCTTACAGGGTGCAGGAGACCCAGTACTTC; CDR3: CATSEPYRVQETQYF
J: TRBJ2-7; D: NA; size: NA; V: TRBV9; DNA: TGTGCCAGCAGCCCTGGTTCCACTCCCTACGAGCAGTACTTC; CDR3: CASSPGSTPYEQYF
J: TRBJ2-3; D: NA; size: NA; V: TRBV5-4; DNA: TGTGCCAGCAGCTTGGGGCCAAAGGGGGGGGGCACAGATACGCAGTATTTT; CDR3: CASSLGPKGGGTDTQYF
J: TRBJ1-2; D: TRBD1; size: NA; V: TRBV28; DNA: TGTGCCAGCAGTTTATTGCGACAGGGGGCGGACTATGGCTACACCTTC; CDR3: CASSLLRQGADYGYTF
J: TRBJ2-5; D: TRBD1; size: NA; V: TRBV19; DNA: TGTGCCAGTACCCCCGCCGGGACAGGAGAGACCCAGTACTTC; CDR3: CASTPAGTGETQYF
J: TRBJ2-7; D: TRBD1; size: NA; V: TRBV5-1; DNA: TGCGCCAGCAGCTCCGGGACAGGGGTCTACGAGCAGTACTTC; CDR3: CASSSGTGVYEQYF
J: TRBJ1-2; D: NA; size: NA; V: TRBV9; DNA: TGTGCCAGCAGCGTAGAAGGGCAGCTGACTAACTATGGCTACACCTTC; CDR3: CASSVEGQLTNYGYTF
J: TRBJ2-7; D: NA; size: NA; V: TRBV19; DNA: TGTGCCAGTAGTATAACGGCAGAGAGCTCCTACGAGCAGTACTTC; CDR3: CASSITAESSYEQYF
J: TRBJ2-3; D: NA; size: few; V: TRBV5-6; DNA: TGTGCCAGCAGCCCCTGGGCTAGCGAAATCACAGATACGCAGTATTTT; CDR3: CASSPWASEITDTQYF
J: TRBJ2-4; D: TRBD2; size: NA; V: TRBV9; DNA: TGTGCCAGCAGCCCCGCGGACGGGGGGAACATTCAGTACTTC; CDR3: CASSPADGGNIQYF
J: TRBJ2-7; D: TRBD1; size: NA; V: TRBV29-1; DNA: TGCAGCGTTGAAGATCTTCATATCGACAGGGTAATCGAGCAGTACTTC; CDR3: CSVEDLHIDRVIEQYF
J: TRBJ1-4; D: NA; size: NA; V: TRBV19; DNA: TGTGCCAGTAGTATATACCTAATTGGTCCTAATGAAAAACTGTTTTTT; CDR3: CASSIYLIGPNEKLFF
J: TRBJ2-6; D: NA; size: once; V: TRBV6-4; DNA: TGTGCCAGCAGTGACTCCGGGAGGACAGGGTCGCCTGGGGCCAACGTCCTGACTTTC; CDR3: CASSDSGRTGSPGANVLTF
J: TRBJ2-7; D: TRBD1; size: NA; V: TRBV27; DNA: TGTGCCAGCAGTTTAACAGGGGGCTACGAGCAGTACTTC; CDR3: CASSLTGGYEQYF
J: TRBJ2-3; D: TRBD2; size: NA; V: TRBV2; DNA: TGTGCCAGCAGTGAAAACCGCCTAGCGGGGCTCGGAGATACGCAGTATTTT; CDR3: CASSENRLAGLGDTQYF
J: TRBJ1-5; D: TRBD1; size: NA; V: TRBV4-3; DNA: TGCGCCAGCAGCCAGGACAGGGGAAACAATCAGCCCCAGCATTTT; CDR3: CASSQDRGNNQPQHF
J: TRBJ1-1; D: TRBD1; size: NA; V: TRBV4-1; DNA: TGCGCCAGCAGCCACCAGGGGGCATACACTGAAGCTTTCTTT; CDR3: CASSHQGAYTEAFF